These T cell receptor beta chains were read from a single sample in a study of regulatory T cells in long-lasting Graves disease. TCRdb re-called the multiplex PCR reads through MiXCR, storing one row per CDR3 protein. In the table there are about 660,000 distinct CDR3 sequences, about 30% of which are singletons. Source: peripheral blood mononuclear cells (PBMCs), taken when the disease was refractory, from a patient treated with antithyroid drugs. These receptors originate from a female donor with Graves disease. CDR3s leave out the opening cysteine and the closing phenylalanine or tryptophan. Fields, in order: J gene, clone size, V gene, CDR3 protein. Where a row states a size, it is once, few, many or the class of an expanded clone; other rows omit it.

>TRBJ1-1|few|TRBV24-1
ATSGRNTEAF
>TRBJ1-1|NA|TRBV10-3
AISSGLNTEAF
>TRBJ1-1|NA|TRBV7-9
ASSSRDIMNTEAF
>TRBJ2-2|few|TRBV30
AWSRVSGELF
>TRBJ2-7|NA|TRBV6-9
ASSYLQVGKYEQY
>TRBJ2-3|NA|TRBV24-1
ATSDFADTTDTQY
>TRBJ2-7|many|TRBV28
ASSYVATGLAGLYEQY
>TRBJ2-5|NA|TRBV10-3
AISGQGETQY
>TRBJ1-3|NA|TRBV11-3
ASSLGASSGNTIY
>TRBJ1-4|NA|TRBV27
ASSPGHRELF
>TRBJ1-5|NA|TRBV28
ASSLGGQRGFPQH
>TRBJ1-1|few|TRBV20-1
SARLIRSEAF
>TRBJ1-6|NA|TRBV3-1
ASSQDGTVNSPLH
>TRBJ1-2|many|TRBV28
ASSLTLRQGHGYT
>TRBJ2-7|many|TRBV11-2
ASSLDWRLAAAEQY
>TRBJ1-3|NA|TRBV5-1
ASSLGPPRAGNTIY
>TRBJ1-2|few|TRBV9
ASSVGTGIYGYT
>TRBJ2-5|NA|TRBV28
ASTTRGETQY
>TRBJ1-4|NA|TRBV18
ASSPPGRTNEKLF
>TRBJ1-2|few|TRBV20-1
SARDLEYYGHT
>TRBJ1-2|few|TRBV20-1
SARQLSGYT
>TRBJ1-2|NA|TRBV20-1
SARGGYRYGYT
>TRBJ1-2|NA|TRBV10-1
ASSEIADYGYT
>TRBJ1-2|NA|TRBV29-1
SVEDRRRYGYT
>TRBJ1-2|NA|TRBV14
ASSRAGGLYGYT
>TRBJ1-2|many|TRBV12-3/TRBV12-4
ASSLAVRTPGYT
>TRBJ1-2|NA|TRBV28
ASSPGTGLLLNYGYT
>TRBJ2-2|many|TRBV6-1
ASRDRVNTGELF
>TRBJ1-1|NA|TRBV5-1
ASSLEQGALGTEAF
>TRBJ2-7|few|TRBV3-1
ASSQVRGEQY
>TRBJ2-3|NA|TRBV18
ASSPFQRREEGDTQY
>TRBJ1-1|NA|TRBV5-1
ASSPGHLMNTEAF
>TRBJ1-1|few|TRBV6-2/TRBV6-3
ASSEGPGRSNTEAF
>TRBJ1-2|NA|TRBV30
AWSVPGGPSLSGGYT
>TRBJ1-5|NA|TRBV7-9
ASTLSDGRDQPQH
>TRBJ1-4|NA|TRBV14
ASSQGPTGKLF
>TRBJ1-1|many|TRBV28
ASSWDRKAF
>TRBJ2-4|NA|TRBV30
AWSEIHRGDIQY
>TRBJ2-4|few|TRBV5-1
ASSLIQGRSKNIQY
>TRBJ1-4|few|TRBV20-1
SARGGDWGEKLF
>TRBJ2-7|few|TRBV30
AWSAASGSYEQY
>TRBJ1-4|NA|TRBV9
ASSARPATNEKLF
>TRBJ1-1|few|TRBV6-1
ASSANPLPATEAF
>TRBJ1-2|NA|TRBV10-3
TISETYGYT